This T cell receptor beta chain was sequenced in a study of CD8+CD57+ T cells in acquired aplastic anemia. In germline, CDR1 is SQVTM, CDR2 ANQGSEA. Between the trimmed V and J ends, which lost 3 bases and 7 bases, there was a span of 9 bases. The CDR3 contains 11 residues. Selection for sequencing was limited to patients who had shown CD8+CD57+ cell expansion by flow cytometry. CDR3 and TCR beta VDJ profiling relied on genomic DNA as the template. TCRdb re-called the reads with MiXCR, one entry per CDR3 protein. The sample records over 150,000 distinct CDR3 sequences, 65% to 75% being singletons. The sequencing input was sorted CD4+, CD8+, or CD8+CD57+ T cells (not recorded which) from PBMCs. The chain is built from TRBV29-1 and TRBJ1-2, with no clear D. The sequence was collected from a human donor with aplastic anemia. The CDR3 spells CSVENRVGYTF. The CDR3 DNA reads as TGCAGCGTTGAGAATAGGGTTGGCTACACCTTC.